This TCR beta chain is from a study of T cell repertoires in cytomegalovirus infection. Study-level findings and limits: People with CMV and the relevant HLA were identified by cumulative public TCR beta family frequency.

TCRdb redid the calling of the reads with MiXCR, one entry per CDR3 protein. This repertoire shows about 480,000 distinct CDR3 sequences, around 30% found once; its top ten account for roughly 15%. V dropped 5 bases and J dropped 9 bases, with 25 bases sitting between them. CDR1 is SEHNR, CDR2 FQNEAQ, per germline (reference sequence). The CDR3 totals 16 residues. Ten or more counts support this clonotype. The antigen remains undetermined. This chain joins TRBV7-9 and TRBJ2-5, with D possibly called TRBD1 or TRBD2 (5 bases each). Sequencing used cultured PBMCs, obtained from culture after CMV antigen stimulation. This TCR was recovered from a human donor in good health (CMV status not recorded). Some clones in this sample may be carry-over from other donors' samples. CDR3 in amino acids: CASSPTPGTTRWAQYF. CDR3 nucleotide sequence: TGTGCCAGCAGCCCCACCCCCGGGACCACGAGGTGGGCCCAGTACTTC.